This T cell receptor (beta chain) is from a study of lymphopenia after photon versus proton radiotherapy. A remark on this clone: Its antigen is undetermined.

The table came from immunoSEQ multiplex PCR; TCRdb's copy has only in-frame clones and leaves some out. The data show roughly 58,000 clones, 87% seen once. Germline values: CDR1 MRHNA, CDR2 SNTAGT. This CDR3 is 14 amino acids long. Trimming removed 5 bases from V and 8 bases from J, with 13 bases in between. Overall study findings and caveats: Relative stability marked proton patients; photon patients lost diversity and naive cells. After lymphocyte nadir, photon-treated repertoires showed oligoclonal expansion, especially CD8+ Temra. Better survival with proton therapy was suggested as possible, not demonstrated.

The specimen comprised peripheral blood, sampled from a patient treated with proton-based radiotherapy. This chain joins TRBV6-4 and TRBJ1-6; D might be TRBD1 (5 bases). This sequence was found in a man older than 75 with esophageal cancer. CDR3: CASSLGPLYSPLHF. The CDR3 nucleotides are TGTGCCAGCAGTTTGGGGCCCCTTTATTCACCCCTCCACTTT.